What follows are 13 T cell receptor beta chains derived from one specimen sequenced in a study of neurological immune-mediated disorders. TCRdb redid the calling of the 5' RACE reads with MiXCR, one entry per CDR3 protein. This table holds about 55,000 distinct CDR3 sequences, roughly 4% found once. Input material: PBMCs. Receptors originate from a man aged 25 to 40 with multiple sclerosis.

This clonotype has ten or more counts. The J gene is TRBJ2-7, the V gene TRBV20-1; no clear D. The CDR3 consists of 13 residues. Between the trimmed V and J ends, which lost 3 bases and 3 bases, there was a span of 12 bases. The germline V gene has CDR1 DFQATT and CDR2 SNEGSKA (reference sequence). This CDR3 is CSARIPYVYEQYF. The CDR3 nucleotides read TGCAGTGCTAGGATACCGTACGTCTACGAGCAGTACTTC.

There are many counts of this clonotype. V is TRBV4-1 and J is TRBJ2-3; 7 bases align to TRBD2. V gave up 1 base and J gave up 2 bases; unmatched junction bases: 3. In germline, CDR1 is MGHRA, CDR2 YSYEKL. The CDR3 runs to 15 residues. The CDR3 DNA sequence: TGCGCCAGCAGCCAAGTCGGGGGGATCACAGATACGCAGTATTTT. Protein sequence: CASSQVGGITDTQYF.

This clonotype came up many times. The gene calls are TRBV20-1 and TRBJ1-1; D is unresolved. Germline V gene sequence: CDR1 DFQATT, CDR2 SNEGSKA (reference sequence). CDR3 length equals 13 residues. Trimming removed 1 base at V and 4 bases at J, with 10 bases between. The CDR3 region has the DNA TGCAGTGCTAGAGGGGTAGCCCGCACTGAAGCTTTCTTT. Encoded protein: CSARGVARTEAFF.

This clonotype came up many times. The V call is TRBV15, the J call TRBJ1-1, with D possibly being TRBD1 (5 bases). Germline V lookup: CDR1 LNHNV, CDR2 YYDKDF (reference sequence). The CDR3 extends over 16 amino acids. With 1 base removed from V and 0 bases from J, the gap between germline ends came to 12 bases. The CDR3 loop reads CATSRGRVLMNTEAFF. For the CDR3, the DNA is TGTGCCACCAGCAGAGGCAGGGTTCTCATGAACACTGAAGCTTTCTTT.

This clonotype has ten or more counts. This chain connects TRBV5-1 to TRBJ1-2; D not certain. CDR1 is SGHRS, CDR2 YFSETQ, per germline. The CDR3 totals 14 residues. V lost 0 bases, J lost 3 bases, and 9 bases lay in between. DNA of the CDR3: TGCGCCAGCAGCTTGGGTAGGGATGACTATGGCTACACCTTC. It translates to CASSLGRDDYGYTF.

This clonotype was recorded at least ten times. This chain joins TRBV29-1 and TRBJ2-3, with D maybe TRBD2 (6 bases). V dropped 7 bases and J dropped 2 bases, with 16 bases sitting between them. Germline V gene sequence: CDR1 SQVTM, CDR2 ANQGSEA. There are 14 residues in the CDR3. CDR3 nucleotides: TGCAGCGGACGAACTAGCCAAACCACAGATACGCAGTATTTT. It codes for CSGRTSQTTDTQYF.

This clonotype was seen ten or more times. This rearrangement joins TRBV27 to TRBJ2-7; 7 bases line up with TRBD1. This CDR3 has 16 amino acids. Germline lookup yields CDR1 MNHEY and CDR2 SMNVEV (reference sequence). J gave up 1 base and V 2 bases, and 8 bases lay outside the gene matches. CDR3 DNA sequence: TGTGCCAGCAGTTTAAAAGGAACAGGGGAGTCCTACGAGCAGTACTTC. Amino acid sequence: CASSLKGTGESYEQYF.

This clonotype was recorded at least ten times. The chain couples TRBV20-1 to TRBJ2-3; TRBD1 matches 7 bases. Germline V gene data show CDR1 as DFQATT and CDR2 as SNEGSKA (reference sequence). The junction had 10 bases not matched to a gene; V was cut back by 5 bases and J by 5 bases. The length of the CDR3 is 14 residues. CDR3 coding DNA: TGCAGTGCTGAATCAGGGGGAGTAGTAGATACGCAGTATTTT. It encodes CSAESGGVVDTQYF.

There are many counts of this clonotype. The gene calls are TRBV5-5 and TRBJ2-7; tentatively, D is TRBD2 (5 bases). This CDR3 is 15 amino acids long. Trimming shortened V by 0 bases and J by 2 bases, and 12 bases separated the two germline ends. Germline loops: CDR1 SGHKS, CDR2 YYEKEE (reference sequence). CDR3 protein: CASSLERVRAYEQYF. The CDR3 DNA is TGTGCCAGCAGCTTGGAGAGGGTTCGGGCCTACGAGCAGTACTTC.

This clonotype has ten or more counts. The genes are TRBV5-1 and TRBJ2-3; D is uncertain. Germline CDR1 is SGHRS and CDR2 is YFSETQ. The CDR3 runs 12 residues. With 5 bases removed from V and 3 bases from J, the gap between germline ends came to 7 bases. The CDR3 protein is CASSDSTDTQYF. CDR3 sequence (DNA): TGCGCCAGCAGTGATAGTACAGATACGCAGTATTTT. Complete variable domain (other parts from reference TRBV5-1 and TRBJ2-3): KAGVTQTPRYLIKTRGQQVTLSCSPISGHRSVSWYQQTPGQGLQFLFEYFSETQRNKGNFPGRFSGRQFSNSRSEMNVSTLELGDSALYLCASSDSTDTQYFGPGTRLTVL.

There are many counts of this clonotype. The rearrangement links TRBV29-1 to TRBJ1-1; no clear D. V shed 4 bases and J shed 5 bases, with 14 bases lying between them. The germline V gene has CDR1 SQVTM and CDR2 ANQGSEA. The CDR3 spans 13 residues. The DNA for the CDR3 is TGCAGCGTTGGGGCTAGTTGGAGGACTGAAGCTTTCTTT. Translating gives CSVGASWRTEAFF.

Many counts were recorded for this clonotype. This chain joins TRBV11-2 and TRBJ2-7, with TRBD2 identical over 7 bases. The CDR3 extends over 14 amino acids. J gave up 2 bases and V 3 bases, and 4 bases lay outside the gene matches. Per the germline V gene, CDR1 is SGHAT and CDR2 is FQNNGV. Written as DNA, the CDR3 is TGTGCCAGCAGCTTTGGGAGGGACCCCTACGAGCAGTACTTC. Translation gives CASSFGRDPYEQYF.

The chain employs TRBV9 and TRBJ2-1; D perhaps matches TRBD2 (6 bases). The CDR3 length is 15 residues. Trimming left V 0 bases short and J 10 bases short, with 17 bases between. Germline V gene data show CDR1 as SGDLS and CDR2 as YYNGEE. CDR3 coding DNA: TGTGCCAGCAGCGTAGGGACTACAAAGGCAGAAGAGCAGTTCTTC. Translation gives CASSVGTTKAEEQFF.